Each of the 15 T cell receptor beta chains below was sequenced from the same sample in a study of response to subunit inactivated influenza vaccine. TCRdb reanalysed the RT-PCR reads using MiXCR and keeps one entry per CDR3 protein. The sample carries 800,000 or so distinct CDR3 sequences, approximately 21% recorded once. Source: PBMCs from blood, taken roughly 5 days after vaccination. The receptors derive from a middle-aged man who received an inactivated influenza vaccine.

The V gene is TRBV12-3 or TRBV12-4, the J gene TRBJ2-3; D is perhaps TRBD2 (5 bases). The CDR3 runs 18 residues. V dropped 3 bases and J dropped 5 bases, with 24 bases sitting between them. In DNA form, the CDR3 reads TGTGCCAGCAGTTTGGCGGTCACGTTCAAGCGGTTAGTAGATACGCAGTATTTT. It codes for CASSLAVTFKRLVDTQYF.

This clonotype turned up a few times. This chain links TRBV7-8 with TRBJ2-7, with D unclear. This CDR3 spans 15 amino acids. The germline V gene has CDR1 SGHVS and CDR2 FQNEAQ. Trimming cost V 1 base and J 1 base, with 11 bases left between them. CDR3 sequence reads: CASSLGIGPSYEQYF. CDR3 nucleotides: TGTGCCAGCAGCTTAGGGATAGGGCCGTCCTACGAGCAGTACTTC.

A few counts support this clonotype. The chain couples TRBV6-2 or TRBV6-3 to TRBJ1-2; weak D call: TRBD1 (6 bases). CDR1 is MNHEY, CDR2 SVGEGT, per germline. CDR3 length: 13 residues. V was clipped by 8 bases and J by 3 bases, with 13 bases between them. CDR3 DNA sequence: TGTGCCAGCGCGGACAGACTAGACTATGGCTACACCTTC. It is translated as CASADRLDYGYTF.

The CDR3 nucleotides read TGCGCCAGCAGCTCGGACGGAGACACTGAAGCTTTCTTT. Protein: CASSSDGDTEAFF. J is TRBJ1-1 and V is TRBV5-1; no reliable D call. V was clipped by 3 bases and J by 3 bases, with 9 bases between them. There are 13 residues in the CDR3. Germline lookup yields CDR1 SGHRS and CDR2 YFSETQ.

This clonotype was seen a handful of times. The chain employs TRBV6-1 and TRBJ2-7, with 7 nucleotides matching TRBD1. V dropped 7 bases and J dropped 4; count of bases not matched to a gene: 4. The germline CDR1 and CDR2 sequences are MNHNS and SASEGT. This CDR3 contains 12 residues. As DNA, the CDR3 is TGTGCCAGCAAACTGACAGGGTACGAGCAGTACTTC. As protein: CASKLTGYEQYF.

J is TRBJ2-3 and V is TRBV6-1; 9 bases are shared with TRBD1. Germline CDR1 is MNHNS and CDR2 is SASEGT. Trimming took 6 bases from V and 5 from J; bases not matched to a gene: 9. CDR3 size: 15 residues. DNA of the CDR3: TGTGCCAGCAGGACAGGGGGTGTTACGGGAGATACGCAGTATTTT. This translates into CASRTGGVTGDTQYF.

CDR3 loop: CASSSLPGGEFYGYTF. CDR3 DNA sequence: TGCGCCAGCAGCTCCCTCCCGGGAGGCGAGTTCTATGGCTACACCTTC. V is TRBV5-1 and J is TRBJ1-2; no definite D call. Germline V gives CDR1 SGHRS, CDR2 YFSETQ. The germline V and J ends were trimmed by 3 bases and 4 bases, with 19 bases remaining between them. This CDR3 region has 16 residues.

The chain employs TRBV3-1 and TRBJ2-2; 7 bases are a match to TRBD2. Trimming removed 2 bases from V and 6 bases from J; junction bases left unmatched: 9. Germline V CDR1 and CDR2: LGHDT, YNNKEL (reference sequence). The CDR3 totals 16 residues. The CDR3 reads CASSQSGGGPAGELFF. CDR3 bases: TGTGCCAGCAGCCAATCGGGAGGCGGGCCCGCCGGGGAGCTGTTTTTT.

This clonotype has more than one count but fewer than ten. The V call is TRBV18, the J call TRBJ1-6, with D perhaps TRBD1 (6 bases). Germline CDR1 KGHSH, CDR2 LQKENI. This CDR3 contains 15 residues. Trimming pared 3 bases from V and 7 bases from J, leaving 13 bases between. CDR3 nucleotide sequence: TGTGCCAGCTCACCTACAGGGTCGGGGAATTCACCCCTCCACTTT. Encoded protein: CASSPTGSGNSPLHF.

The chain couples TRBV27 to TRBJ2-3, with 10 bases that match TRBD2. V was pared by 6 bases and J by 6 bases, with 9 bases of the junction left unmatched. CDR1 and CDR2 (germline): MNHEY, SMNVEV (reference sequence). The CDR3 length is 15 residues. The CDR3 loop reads CASRPAGGPADTQYF. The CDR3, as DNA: TGTGCCAGCAGACCAGCGGGGGGGCCGGCCGATACGCAGTATTTT.

The CDR3 protein is CATSRERVSWDPQFF. The CDR3 coding sequence is TGTGCCACCAGCAGAGAGAGAGTGAGTTGGGATCCCCAGTTCTTC. The chain is built from TRBV15 and TRBJ2-1, with unresolved D. The length of the CDR3 is 15 residues. Germline V gene sequence: CDR1 LNHNV, CDR2 YYDKDF (reference sequence). Trimming shortened V by 0 bases and J by 13 bases, and 19 bases separated the two germline ends.

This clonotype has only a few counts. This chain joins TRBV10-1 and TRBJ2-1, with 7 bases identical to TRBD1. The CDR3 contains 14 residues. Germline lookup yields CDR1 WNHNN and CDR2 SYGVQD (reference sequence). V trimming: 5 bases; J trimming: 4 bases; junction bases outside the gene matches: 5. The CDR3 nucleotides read TGCGCCAGCAGTAGGGCAGGGGGTTACAATGAGCAGTTCTTC. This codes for CASSRAGGYNEQFF.

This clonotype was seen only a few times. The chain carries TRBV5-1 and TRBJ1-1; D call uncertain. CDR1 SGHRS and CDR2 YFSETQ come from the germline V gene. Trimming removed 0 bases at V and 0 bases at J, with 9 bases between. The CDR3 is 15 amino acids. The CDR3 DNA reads TGCGCCAGCAGCTTGGGCGGAGCCATGAACACTGAAGCTTTCTTT. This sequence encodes CASSLGGAMNTEAFF. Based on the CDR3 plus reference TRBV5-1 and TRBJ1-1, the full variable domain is KAGVTQTPRYLIKTRGQQVTLSCSPISGHRSVSWYQQTPGQGLQFLFEYFSETQRNKGNFPGRFSGRQFSNSRSEMNVSTLELGDSALYLCASSLGGAMNTEAFFGQGTRLTVV.

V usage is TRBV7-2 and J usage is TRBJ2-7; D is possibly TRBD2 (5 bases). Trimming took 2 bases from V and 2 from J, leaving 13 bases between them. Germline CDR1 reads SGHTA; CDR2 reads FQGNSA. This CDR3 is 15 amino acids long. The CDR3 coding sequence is TGTGCCAGCAGCTTAAGGGCAGCGGATACCTACGAGCAGTACTTC. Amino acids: CASSLRAADTYEQYF.

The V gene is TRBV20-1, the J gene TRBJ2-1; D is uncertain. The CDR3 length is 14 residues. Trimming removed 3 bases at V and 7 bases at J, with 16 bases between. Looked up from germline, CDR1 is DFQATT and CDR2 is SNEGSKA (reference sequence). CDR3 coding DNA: TGCAGTGCTAGCACGTCGGGTCCGTATAATGAGCAGTTCTTC. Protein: CSASTSGPYNEQFF.